The 16 T cell receptor beta chains below were found in one sample sequenced in a study of cytomegalovirus exposure and HLA in healthy donors. PCR amplification relied on 60 Vbeta primers (plus 13 Jbeta primers). Here immunoSEQ multiplex PCR was the method, and the copy in TCRdb shows in-frame clones only, minus some. The table lists some 180,000 clones, roughly 85% of them singletons. The sequenced sample was PBMCs. The receptors come from a woman aged 25 to 39 in good health and CMV-seropositive.

V usage is TRBV28 and J usage is TRBJ1-4; D ambiguous. In germline, CDR1 is MDHEN, CDR2 SYDVKM. This CDR3 is built from 14 residues. The ends were cut back, 3 bases at V and 0 bases at J, with 5 bases in the middle. The CDR3 spells CASSLATTNEKLFF. CDR3 nucleotide sequence: TGTGCCAGCAGTTTGGCAACAACTAATGAAAAACTGTTTTTT. The entire variable domain, with the rest obtained from reference TRBV28 and TRBJ1-4, is as follows: DVKVTQSSRYLVKRTGEKVFLECVQDMDHENMFWYRQDPGLGLRLIYFSYDVKMKEKGDIPEGYSVSREKKERFSLILESASTNQTSMYLCASSLATTNEKLFFGSGTQLSVL.

J is TRBJ2-1 and V is TRBV11-3; 8 nucleotides line up with TRBD1. Unmatched junction bases numbered 3, after V lost 5 bases and J lost 6 bases. CDR1 and CDR2 from the germline V gene are SGHNT and YENEEA. There are 13 residues in the CDR3. CDR3 DNA sequence: TGTGCCAGCAGCCCGGGGACAGGCAATGAGCAGTTCTTC. This sequence encodes CASSPGTGNEQFF.

V usage is TRBV11-2 and J usage is TRBJ1-1; tentatively, D is TRBD1 (6 bases). The CDR3 length is 18 residues. Trimming cost V 1 base and J 3 bases, with 21 bases left between them. Germline assignment: CDR1 SGHAT and CDR2 FQNNGV. The DNA of the CDR3 is TGTGCCAGCAGCTTAGTAACAGGACAGACCTTGGTCTACACTGAAGCTTTCTTT. Protein: CASSLVTGQTLVYTEAFF.

The sample holds one count of this clone. The rearrangement uses TRBV6-6 and TRBJ2-1; 11 nucleotides match TRBD2. Per germline, CDR1 MNHNY and CDR2 SVGAGI (reference sequence). The CDR3 consists of 15 residues. The V gene end was trimmed by 10 bases and the J gene end by 4 bases; junction bases not matched to a gene: 9. CDR3 coding DNA: TGTGCCACCAGACTAGCGGGACTTGCTTACAATGAGCAGTTCTTC. It specifies CATRLAGLAYNEQFF.

This sequence joins TRBV7-9 and TRBJ1-5; unclear D gene. CDR1 and CDR2 from the germline V gene are SEHNR and FQNEAQ (reference sequence). The CDR3 is 16 amino acids. Trimming took off 5 bases at V and 2 bases at J, with 16 bases between the two ends. CDR3 nucleotide sequence: TGTGCCAGCAGCCCCTGGGGAGGGTCGGGCAATCAGCCCCAGCATTTT. Protein sequence: CASSPWGGSGNQPQHF. The whole variable domain, filled in from reference TRBV7-9 and TRBJ1-5, reads DTGVSQNPRHKITKRGQNVTFRCDPISEHNRLYWYRQTLGQGPEFLTYFQNEAQLEKSRLLSDRFSAERPKGSFSTLEIQRTEQGDSAMYLCASSPWGGSGNQPQHFGDGTRLSIL.

The V gene is TRBV5-1, the J gene TRBJ1-1, with D possibly being TRBD1 (5 bases). This CDR3 has 15 amino acids. V was trimmed by 1 base and J by 4 bases, leaving 14 bases between them. From germline, CDR1 is SGHRS and CDR2 YFSETQ. The DNA for the CDR3 is TGCGCCAGCAGCTTGACAGGTGGAACAAGCACTGAAGCTTTCTTT. Translation: CASSLTGGTSTEAFF. The full variable domain, rest sourced from reference TRBV5-1 and TRBJ1-1, is KAGVTQTPRYLIKTRGQQVTLSCSPISGHRSVSWYQQTPGQGLQFLFEYFSETQRNKGNFPGRFSGRQFSNSRSEMNVSTLELGDSALYLCASSLTGGTSTEAFFGQGTRLTVV.

V usage is TRBV13 and J usage is TRBJ2-1; the D gene is possibly TRBD2 (5 bases). Germline-derived CDR1 and CDR2 are PRHDT and FYEKMQ (reference sequence). The CDR3 spans 14 residues. V lost 5 bases and J lost 4, with 12 bases in between. The CDR3 loop reads CASSPPGSYNEQFF. DNA for the CDR3: TGTGCCAGCAGCCCCCCGGGATCTTACAATGAGCAGTTCTTC.

The CDR3, as DNA: TGTGCTAGTGGTTTGGGACTAGCTCCTATAGAGACCCAGTACTTC. Its translation is CASGLGLAPIETQYF. This chain links TRBV12-5 with TRBJ2-5, with 7 bases aligning to TRBD2. This CDR3 is 15 amino acids long. J lost 4 bases, V lost 1 base, and 6 bases had no gene match. Germline-derived CDR1 and CDR2 are LGHNT and FRNRAP.

The gene calls are TRBV19 and TRBJ1-5; D unresolved. The CDR3 has 18 amino acids. V dropped 5 bases and J dropped 0 bases, with 20 bases sitting between them. The germline CDR1 and CDR2 sequences are LNHDA and SQIVND (reference sequence). CDR3 loop: CASSVPGFSGNSNQPQHF. The CDR3 nucleotides read TGTGCCAGTAGTGTCCCCGGGTTCTCGGGGAATAGCAATCAGCCCCAGCATTTT.

The V gene is TRBV11-2, the J gene TRBJ2-1; 9 bases match TRBD1. Unmatched junction bases numbered 6, after V lost 0 bases and J lost 6 bases. The CDR3 has 16 amino acids. Looked up from germline, CDR1 is SGHAT and CDR2 is FQNNGV. The CDR3 sequence is CASSLEVTGGRNEQFF. The CDR3 DNA sequence: TGTGCCAGCAGCTTAGAGGTCACAGGGGGCCGCAATGAGCAGTTCTTC. The full variable domain, with the rest looked up from reference TRBV11-2 and TRBJ2-1, is EAGVAQSPRYKIIEKRQSVAFWCNPISGHATLYWYQQILGQGPKLLIQFQNNGVVDDSQLPKDRFSAERLKGVDSTLKIQPAKLEDSAVYLCASSLEVTGGRNEQFFGPGTRLTVL.

V gene TRBV5-1 combines with J gene TRBJ2-7; TRBD1 matches at 7 bases. V shed 0 bases and J 3 bases; nucleotides not matched to a gene: 12. The length of the CDR3 is 17 residues. CDR1 is SGHRS, CDR2 YFSETQ, per germline. CDR3 sequence: CASSLAATGFHNYEQYF. CDR3 DNA: TGCGCCAGCAGCTTGGCCGCGACAGGGTTTCACAACTACGAGCAGTACTTC.

The chain is built from TRBV5-1 and TRBJ2-7; D ambiguous. CDR1 is SGHRS, CDR2 YFSETQ, per germline. The V gene lost 5 bases and the J gene lost 0 bases, with 6 bases spanning the gap. This CDR3 has 12 residues. CDR3 residues: CASRATSYEQYF. The CDR3 DNA follows: TGCGCCAGCAGGGCAACCTCCTACGAGCAGTACTTC.

The CDR3 DNA reads TGTGCCAGCTCACCCCGGGGAGGCACTGAAGCTTTCTTT. Translating gives CASSPRGGTEAFF. The chain combines TRBV18 with TRBJ1-1; D uncertain. CDR1 and CDR2 from the germline V gene are KGHSH and LQKENI. Trimming removed 3 bases at V and 4 bases at J, with 9 bases between. This CDR3 has 13 amino acids.

The chain couples TRBV7-9 to TRBJ2-3, with D possibly being TRBD2 (7 bases). The CDR3 spans 17 residues. V was cut by 5 bases and J by 0 bases, with 18 bases left in between. Germline-derived CDR1 and CDR2 are SEHNR and FQNEAQ (reference sequence). In nucleotides, the CDR3 is TGTGCCAGCAGCCCAAGGGGGGGGGAGAGGAGCACAGATACGCAGTATTTT. Protein product: CASSPRGGERSTDTQYF.

The chain uses TRBV11-2 and TRBJ2-7; 8 nucleotides agree with TRBD1. Looked up from germline, CDR1 is SGHAT and CDR2 is FQNNGV. The length of the CDR3 is 14 residues. V was pared by 6 bases and J by 3 bases, with 7 bases of the junction left unmatched. Here the CDR3 reads CASRSGTGDYEQYF. The CDR3 nucleotides read TGTGCCAGCAGGTCCGGGACAGGAGACTACGAGCAGTACTTC. The whole variable domain, remainder taken from reference TRBV11-2 and TRBJ2-7, is EAGVAQSPRYKIIEKRQSVAFWCNPISGHATLYWYQQILGQGPKLLIQFQNNGVVDDSQLPKDRFSAERLKGVDSTLKIQPAKLEDSAVYLCASRSGTGDYEQYFGPGTRLTVT.

The chain is built from TRBV6-6 and TRBJ1-2; D call uncertain. CDR1 and CDR2 (germline): MNHNY, SVGAGI (reference sequence). The V and J ends lost 2 bases and 6 bases respectively, with 19 bases between them. The CDR3 length is 16 residues. For the CDR3, the DNA is TGTGCCAGCAGTTACCGGGGTCGGATGAAAGGCGATGGCTACACCTTC. It translates to CASSYRGRMKGDGYTF.